These 29 T cell receptor beta chains share one sample of origin, sequenced in a study of PD-1 blockade in mismatch repair-deficient tumors (dated by TCRdb to the late 2010s). Libraries came from the immunoSEQ multiplex PCR assay. Imported from immuneACCESS, the table was reduced by TCRdb to in-frame sequences with V and J called. These copies leave out some clones; in studies compared against another copy, an unresolved V gene accounts for under half, and the cause of the remainder is not known. Present in this sample are around 100,000 clones, roughly 80% of which were seen just once. Clones ranked in the top ten supply 4% to 5% of the sample. The source was peripheral blood, collected just over 59 weeks after starting pembrolizumab. Every receptor here comes from an adult with mismatch repair-deficient cancer.

This clone was counted a single time. CDR3 residues: CASSLQGRGSYEQYF. Written as DNA, the CDR3 is TGTGCCAGCAGTCTACAGGGGCGAGGGTCCTACGAGCAGTACTTC. The chain couples TRBV6-5 to TRBJ2-7; 7 bases agree with TRBD1. With 5 bases clipped from V and 1 base from J, the junction kept 8 bases outside the gene matches. Germline V gene lookup returns CDR1 MNHEY and CDR2 SVGAGI. The CDR3 contains 15 residues.

V gene TRBV5-6 combines with J gene TRBJ1-2; 10 bases match TRBD1. Trimming removed 2 bases from V and 5 bases from J; junction bases left unmatched: 9. CDR3 size: 16 residues. Germline V gene lookup returns CDR1 SGHDT and CDR2 YYEEEE. The CDR3 here is CASSLGGQGPSYGYTF. The CDR3 region has the DNA TGTGCCAGCAGCTTAGGGGGACAGGGGCCTTCTTATGGCTACACCTTC.

The chain joins TRBV28 to TRBJ1-2, with 8 bases that match TRBD1. The CDR3 spans 14 residues. After removal of 2 bases from V and 5 bases from J, the junction contained 4 bases not matched to a gene. The germline gives CDR1 MDHEN, CDR2 SYDVKM. As DNA, the CDR3 is TGTGCCAGCAGTTTAACCCGGACAGGGTATGGCTACACCTTC. Residues: CASSLTRTGYGYTF.

The V and J genes are TRBV4-3 and TRBJ1-5; D unclear. Germline assignment: CDR1 LGHNA and CDR2 YSLEER. The V end was cut by 1 base, the J end by 2 bases, with 12 bases between. This CDR3 region has 16 residues. This CDR3 reads CASSQVIQIGNQPQHF. Here the CDR3 DNA reads TGCGCCAGCAGCCAAGTTATCCAAATTGGCAATCAGCCCCAGCATTTT.

This clone was counted only a few times. This sequence joins TRBV7-3 and TRBJ1-1; 9 bases are a match to TRBD1. The V gene's germline CDR1 is SGHTA and CDR2 FQGTGA. The CDR3 extends over 18 amino acids. Trimming removed 5 bases from V and 0 bases from J; junction bases left unmatched: 13. The CDR3 DNA is TGTGCCAGCAGCCCATCATCCGGGACAGGGTATTTGAACACTGAAGCTTTCTTT. Translating it yields CASSPSSGTGYLNTEAFF. The full variable domain, with the rest looked up from reference TRBV7-3 and TRBJ1-1, is GAGVSQTPSNKVTEKGKYVELRCDPISGHTALYWYRQSLGQGPEFLIYFQGTGAADDSGLPNDRFFAVRPEGSVSTLKIQRTERGDSAVYLCASSPSSGTGYLNTEAFFGQGTRLTVV.

The genes are TRBV7-2 and TRBJ2-1; tentative D call: TRBD2 (6 bases). This CDR3 region has 15 residues. Germline CDR1 SGHTA, CDR2 FQGNSA. Trimming pared 8 bases from V and 6 bases from J, leaving 20 bases between. This CDR3 is CASAPGTSSLNEQFF. CDR3 coding DNA: TGTGCCAGCGCCCCCGGGACTTCCTCTCTCAATGAGCAGTTCTTC.

The chain's CDR3 is CASSTNTGELFF. In DNA, the CDR3 is TGCGCCAGCAGCACGAACACCGGGGAGCTGTTTTTT. This chain connects TRBV5-1 to TRBJ2-2; D is undetermined. The V gene's germline CDR1 is SGHRS and CDR2 YFSETQ. With 4 bases removed from V and 0 bases from J, the gap between germline ends came to 1 base. The CDR3 is 12 amino acids.

The gene calls are TRBV6-5 and TRBJ2-1; D may be TRBD1 or TRBD2 (5 bases each). Trimming cost V 8 bases and J 5 bases, with 19 bases left between them. The CDR3 length is 15 residues. Germline V gene lookup returns CDR1 MNHEY and CDR2 SVGAGI. The CDR3 is CASGAKRGVDNEQFF. The CDR3 bases are TGTGCCAGCGGGGCCAAAAGAGGGGTTGACAATGAGCAGTTCTTC.

This clone was counted once. V and J are TRBV9 and TRBJ2-3; 12 bases map to TRBD1. From germline, CDR1 is SGDLS and CDR2 YYNGEE. The CDR3 is made up of 17 amino acids. The J segment lost 0 bases and the V segment lost 3 bases, leaving 5 bases of the junction unmatched. CDR3 DNA: TGTGCCAGCAGCGGGTTTGGGACAGGGGGCAGCACAGATACGCAGTATTTT. Protein product: CASSGFGTGGSTDTQYF.

The rearrangement links TRBV19 to TRBJ1-1; TRBD1 agrees at 8 bases. CDR3 length equals 12 residues. Germline trimming cut 8 bases from V and 5 bases from J; bases unmatched to any gene: 4. In germline, CDR1 is LNHDA, CDR2 SQIVND (reference sequence). The CDR3 DNA reads TGTGCCAGTGATACAGGGGGTACTGAAGCTTTCTTT. Protein product: CASDTGGTEAFF.

The chain carries TRBV9 and TRBJ1-2, with D unclear. CDR3 length: 14 amino acids. Germline CDR1 and CDR2: SGDLS and YYNGEE. V was clipped by 4 bases and J by 4 bases, with 14 bases between them. The CDR3: CASSPRSPGYGYTF. Here the CDR3 DNA reads TGTGCCAGCAGCCCCCGCAGCCCTGGCTATGGCTACACCTTC.

V usage is TRBV7-2 and J usage is TRBJ1-5, with TRBD1 matching over 8 bases. Germline loops: CDR1 SGHTA, CDR2 FQGNSA. CDR3 size: 14 residues. J was trimmed by 4 bases and V by 3 bases; bases with no gene match: 2. CDR3 loop: CASSFRQGNQPQHF. In DNA form, the CDR3 reads TGTGCCAGCAGCTTTAGACAGGGGAATCAGCCCCAGCATTTT.

The V gene is TRBV9, the J gene TRBJ2-2; D remains ambiguous. Germline CDR1 is SGDLS and CDR2 is YYNGEE. The CDR3 spans 14 residues. The V and J ends lost 4 bases and 5 bases respectively, with 12 bases between them. The CDR3 loop reads CASSISLVTGELFF. For the CDR3, the DNA is TGTGCCAGCAGCATCTCCCTGGTTACCGGGGAGCTGTTTTTT.

V usage is TRBV4-1 and J usage is TRBJ2-5; D might be TRBD1 (5 bases). Deletions cut 1 base from V and 4 bases from J, with 7 bases between. Per germline, CDR1 MGHRA and CDR2 YSYEKL. CDR3 length: 13 amino acids. The CDR3 region has the DNA TGCGCCAGCAGCCAAGGACAGATAGAGACCCAGTACTTC. Translated: CASSQGQIETQYF.

The gene calls are TRBV4-3 and TRBJ1-1; possibly TRBD1 for D (5 bases). This CDR3 comprises 17 residues. The germline CDR1 and CDR2 sequences are LGHNA and YSLEER. V lost 0 bases, J lost 5 bases, and 19 bases lay in between. The CDR3 region is CASSQDRPTGGETEAFF. CDR3 sequence (DNA): TGCGCCAGCAGCCAAGATAGGCCTACCGGGGGGGAGACTGAAGCTTTCTTT.

This clone was recorded a few times. The CDR3, as DNA: TGTGCCAGCAGTTTTGGCAGGGGCCTCTACAATGAGCAGTTCTTC. This sequence encodes CASSFGRGLYNEQFF. V usage is TRBV11-2 and J usage is TRBJ2-1, with D possibly matching TRBD1 (6 bases). The CDR3 is 15 residues long. Germline V lookup: CDR1 SGHAT, CDR2 FQNNGV. Trimming stripped 6 bases from V and 3 bases from J, with 15 bases between. The complete variable domain, with remaining parts taken from reference TRBV11-2 and TRBJ2-1, reads EAGVAQSPRYKIIEKRQSVAFWCNPISGHATLYWYQQILGQGPKLLIQFQNNGVVDDSQLPKDRFSAERLKGVDSTLKIQPAKLEDSAVYLCASSFGRGLYNEQFFGPGTRLTVL.

The chain joins TRBV6-6 to TRBJ2-7, with D perhaps matching TRBD1 (5 bases). Per germline, CDR1 MNHNY and CDR2 SVGAGI (reference sequence). The V and J ends lost 8 bases and 4 bases respectively, with 18 bases between them. The CDR3 length is 14 residues. CDR3 DNA: TGTGCCAGCTGCTCTCGGCAGGGTTTTTACGAGCAGTACTTC. Its translation is CASCSRQGFYEQYF.

This rearrangement joins TRBV18 to TRBJ2-3; TRBD2 matches 8 bases. With V trimmed by 4 bases and J by 0 bases, 6 bases remained unmatched. This CDR3 region has 16 residues. CDR1 and CDR2 (germline): KGHSH, LQKENI. Written as DNA, the CDR3 is TGTGCCAGCTCACAACTAGCGGTTCCTAGCACAGATACGCAGTATTTT. It codes for CASSQLAVPSTDTQYF.

The chain carries TRBV6-5 and TRBJ2-1; 8 positions match TRBD1. The length of the CDR3 is 12 residues. Germline trimming cut 5 bases from V and 9 bases from J; bases unmatched to any gene: 3. The germline gives CDR1 MNHEY, CDR2 SVGAGI. Here the CDR3 reads CASSAQGGEQFF. CDR3 coding DNA: TGTGCCAGCAGTGCACAGGGGGGTGAGCAGTTCTTC.

The chain links TRBV29-1 to TRBJ2-1; 14 nucleotides align to TRBD2. The CDR3 is 17 amino acids. Germline V gene sequence: CDR1 SQVTM, CDR2 ANQGSEA. Trimming at V came to 5 bases and at J to 2 bases, leaving 8 bases not matched to a gene. This CDR3 is CSVSGTSGSDAYNEQFF. DNA for the CDR3: TGCAGCGTTTCCGGGACTAGCGGGAGCGACGCCTACAATGAGCAGTTCTTC.

The V gene is TRBV4-1, the J gene TRBJ1-2; D gene unclear. Between the trimmed V and J ends, which lost 5 bases and 4 bases, there was a span of 17 bases. The CDR3 runs to 15 residues. Germline V lookup: CDR1 MGHRA, CDR2 YSYEKL. The CDR3 sequence is CASSESPPGTYGYTF. CDR3 coding DNA: TGCGCCAGCAGCGAATCCCCTCCGGGTACCTATGGCTACACCTTC.

The genes are TRBV7-3 and TRBJ2-7; 12 positions agree with TRBD1. Germline V lookup: CDR1 SGHTA, CDR2 FQGTGA. The CDR3 sequence is 15 residues long. The V segment lost 2 bases and the J segment 5 bases; nucleotides outside the gene matches: 4. CDR3 bases: TGTGCCAGCAGCTTAGGGACAGGGGGCTTAAACGAGCAGTACTTC. This translates into CASSLGTGGLNEQYF.

J is TRBJ2-1 and V is TRBV7-8; weak D call: TRBD2 (6 bases). The CDR3 contains 15 residues. The germline CDR1 and CDR2 sequences are SGHVS and FQNEAQ. Trimming left V 0 bases short and J 7 bases short, with 13 bases between. The CDR3 here is CASSLAEAGRNEQFF. For the CDR3, the DNA is TGTGCCAGCAGCTTAGCAGAGGCAGGGAGGAATGAGCAGTTCTTC.

CDR3 bases: TGTGCCAGCAGTTTACCCAGTTACGAGCAGTACTTC. Translation gives CASSLPSYEQYF. The chain joins TRBV28 to TRBJ2-7; no firm D call. The CDR3 is 12 amino acids. V lost 2 bases and J lost 4, with 6 bases in between. Germline V CDR1 and CDR2: MDHEN, SYDVKM.

The chain employs TRBV4-2 and TRBJ1-1; no reliable D call. The CDR3 loop spans 15 amino acids. The V gene lost 5 bases and the J gene lost 1 base, with 14 bases spanning the gap. From germline, CDR1 is LGHNA and CDR2 YNFKEQ. The CDR3 DNA is TGTGCCAGCAGCGTGTCATTAGACAAGAACACTGAAGCTTTCTTT. Amino acid sequence: CASSVSLDKNTEAFF.

This clone was counted only a few times. The chain joins TRBV6-6 to TRBJ2-5, with TRBD2 as a possible D gene (7 bases). Germline assignment: CDR1 MNHNY and CDR2 SVGAGI (reference sequence). The CDR3 is 15 amino acids. V lost 4 bases and J lost 5, with 17 bases in between. For the CDR3, the DNA is TGTGCCAGCAGTTCAAACCGGGGGGCGATGGAGACCCAGTACTTC. Amino acid sequence: CASSSNRGAMETQYF.

The chain has TRBV19 and TRBJ2-2; unclear D gene. V lost 3 bases to trimming and J lost 5 bases, with 13 bases between them. CDR3 size: 15 residues. Per the germline V gene, CDR1 is LNHDA and CDR2 is SQIVND (reference sequence). CDR3 DNA sequence: TGTGCCAGTAGTATCCCTCGCTTCAAGACCGGGGAGCTGTTTTTT. Protein: CASSIPRFKTGELFF. The whole variable domain, filled in from reference TRBV19 and TRBJ2-2, reads DGGITQSPKYLFRKEGQNVTLSCEQNLNHDAMYWYRQDPGQGLRLIYYSQIVNDFQKGDIAEGYSVSREKKESFPLTVTSAQKNPTAFYLCASSIPRFKTGELFFGEGSRLTVL.

The chain uses TRBV19 and TRBJ2-3; TRBD2 is a possible D gene (5 bases). Looked up from germline, CDR1 is LNHDA and CDR2 is SQIVND (reference sequence). V was clipped by 8 bases and J by 2 bases, with 11 bases between them. The CDR3 runs to 13 residues. In DNA, the CDR3 is TGTGCCAGTCGAAGCGGCCCCACAGATACGCAGTATTTT. Translation: CASRSGPTDTQYF. The full variable domain, rest sourced from reference TRBV19 and TRBJ2-3, is DGGITQSPKYLFRKEGQNVTLSCEQNLNHDAMYWYRQDPGQGLRLIYYSQIVNDFQKGDIAEGYSVSREKKESFPLTVTSAQKNPTAFYLCASRSGPTDTQYFGPGTRLTVL.

A note on this clone: This sample also contains other DNA sequences that code for the same CDR3. The V and J genes are TRBV5-1 and TRBJ2-1; D possibly matches TRBD1 or TRBD2 (5 bases each). V lost 4 bases and J lost 5, with 10 bases in between. Germline CDR1 reads SGHRS; CDR2 reads YFSETQ. CDR3 length: 13 amino acids. The DNA for the CDR3 is TGCGCCAGCAGCCCGGGACCGAACAATGAGCAGTTCTTC. Translating it yields CASSPGPNNEQFF.